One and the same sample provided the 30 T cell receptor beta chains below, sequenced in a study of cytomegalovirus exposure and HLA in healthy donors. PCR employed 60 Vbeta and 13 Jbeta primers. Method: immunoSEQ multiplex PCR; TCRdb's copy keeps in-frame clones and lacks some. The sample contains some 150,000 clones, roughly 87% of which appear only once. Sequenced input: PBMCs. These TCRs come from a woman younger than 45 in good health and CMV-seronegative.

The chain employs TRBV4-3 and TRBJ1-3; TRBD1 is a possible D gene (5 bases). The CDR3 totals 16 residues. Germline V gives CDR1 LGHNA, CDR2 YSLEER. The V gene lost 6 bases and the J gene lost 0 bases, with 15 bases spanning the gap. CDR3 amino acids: CASSAGGTSSGNTIYF. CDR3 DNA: TGCGCCAGCAGTGCGGGGGGGACCTCCTCTGGAAACACCATATATTTT.

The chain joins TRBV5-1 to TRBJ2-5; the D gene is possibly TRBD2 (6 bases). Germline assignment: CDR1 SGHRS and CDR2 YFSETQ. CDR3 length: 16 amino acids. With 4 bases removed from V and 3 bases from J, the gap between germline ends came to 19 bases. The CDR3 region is CASSGSQRVIEETQYF. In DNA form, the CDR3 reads TGCGCCAGCAGCGGGTCTCAGCGGGTTATAGAAGAGACCCAGTACTTC.

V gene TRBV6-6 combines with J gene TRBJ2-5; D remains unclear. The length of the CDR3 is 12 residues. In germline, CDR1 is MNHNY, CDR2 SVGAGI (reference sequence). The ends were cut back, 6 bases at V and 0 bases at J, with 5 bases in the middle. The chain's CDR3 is CASRDYQETQYF. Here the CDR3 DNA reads TGTGCCAGCAGAGACTACCAAGAGACCCAGTACTTC.

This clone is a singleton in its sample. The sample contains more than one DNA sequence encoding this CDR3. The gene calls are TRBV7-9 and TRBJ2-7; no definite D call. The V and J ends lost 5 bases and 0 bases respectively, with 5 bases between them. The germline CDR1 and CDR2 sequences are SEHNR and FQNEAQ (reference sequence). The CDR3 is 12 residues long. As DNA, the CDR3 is TGTGCCAGCAGCCCTAGCTCCTACGAGCAGTACTTC. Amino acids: CASSPSSYEQYF.

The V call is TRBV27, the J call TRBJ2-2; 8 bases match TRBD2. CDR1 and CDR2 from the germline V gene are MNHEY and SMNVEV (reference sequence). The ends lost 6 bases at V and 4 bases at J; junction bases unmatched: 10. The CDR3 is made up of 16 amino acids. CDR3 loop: CASRRLSGTPTGELFF. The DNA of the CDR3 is TGTGCCAGCAGGCGTCTTAGCGGGACTCCCACCGGGGAGCTGTTTTTT.

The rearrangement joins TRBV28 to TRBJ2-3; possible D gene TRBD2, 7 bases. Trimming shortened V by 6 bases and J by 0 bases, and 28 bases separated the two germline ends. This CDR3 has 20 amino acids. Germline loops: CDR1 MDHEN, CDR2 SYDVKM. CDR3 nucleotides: TGTGCCAGCAGACCTCTAATGGGGGCGGGAGAGTCCCCTAGCACAGATACGCAGTATTTT. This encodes CASRPLMGAGESPSTDTQYF.

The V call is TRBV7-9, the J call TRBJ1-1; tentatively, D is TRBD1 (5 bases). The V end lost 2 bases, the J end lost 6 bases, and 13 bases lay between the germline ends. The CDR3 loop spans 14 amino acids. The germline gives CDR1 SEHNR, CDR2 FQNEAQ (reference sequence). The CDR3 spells CASSLMAGKAEAFF. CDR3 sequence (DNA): TGTGCCAGCAGCTTAATGGCAGGGAAGGCTGAAGCTTTCTTT.

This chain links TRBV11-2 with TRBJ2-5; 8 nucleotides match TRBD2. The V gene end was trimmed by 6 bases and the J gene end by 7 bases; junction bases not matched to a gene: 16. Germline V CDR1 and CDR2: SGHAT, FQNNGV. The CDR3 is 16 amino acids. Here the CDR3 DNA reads TGTGCCAGCAGGAGAGCGGGAGAGGGGGTTAAGGGGACCCAGTACTTC. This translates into CASRRAGEGVKGTQYF.

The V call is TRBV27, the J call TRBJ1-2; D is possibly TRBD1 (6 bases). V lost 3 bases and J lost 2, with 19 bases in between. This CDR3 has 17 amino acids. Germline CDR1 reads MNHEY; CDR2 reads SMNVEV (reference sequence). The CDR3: CASSFSGQGMGNYGYTF. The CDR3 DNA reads TGTGCCAGCAGTTTTAGCGGGCAGGGGATGGGGAACTATGGCTACACCTTC.

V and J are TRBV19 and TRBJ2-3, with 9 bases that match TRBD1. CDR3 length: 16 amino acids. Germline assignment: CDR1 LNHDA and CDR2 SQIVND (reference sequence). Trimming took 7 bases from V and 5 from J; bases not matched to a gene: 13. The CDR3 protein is CASTQTGGFKVDTQYF. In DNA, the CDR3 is TGTGCCAGTACCCAAACAGGGGGCTTTAAGGTAGATACGCAGTATTTT.

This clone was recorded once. The DNA for the CDR3 is TGTGCCAGCAGTCCCGGACAGGCACTCTATGGCTACACCTTC. This sequence encodes CASSPGQALYGYTF. This sequence joins TRBV6-5 and TRBJ1-2; 7 bases are shared with TRBD1. There are 14 residues in the CDR3. Trimming cost V 5 bases and J 4 bases; bases outside gene matches: 7. Per germline, CDR1 MNHEY and CDR2 SVGAGI.

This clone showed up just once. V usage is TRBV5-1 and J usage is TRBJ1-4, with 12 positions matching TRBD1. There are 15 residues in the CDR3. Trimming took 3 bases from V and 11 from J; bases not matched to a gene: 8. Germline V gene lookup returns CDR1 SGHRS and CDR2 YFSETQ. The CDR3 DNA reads TGCGCCAGCAGCTACTCCGGGACAGGGGGCTGGAAACTGTTTTTT. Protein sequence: CASSYSGTGGWKLFF.

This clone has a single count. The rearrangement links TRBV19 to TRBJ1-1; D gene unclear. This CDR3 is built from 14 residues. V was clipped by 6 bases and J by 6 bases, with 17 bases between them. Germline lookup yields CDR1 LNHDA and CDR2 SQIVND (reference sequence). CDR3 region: CASSGSRLVSEAFF. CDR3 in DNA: TGTGCCAGTAGCGGTTCCAGGTTAGTTTCTGAAGCTTTCTTT.

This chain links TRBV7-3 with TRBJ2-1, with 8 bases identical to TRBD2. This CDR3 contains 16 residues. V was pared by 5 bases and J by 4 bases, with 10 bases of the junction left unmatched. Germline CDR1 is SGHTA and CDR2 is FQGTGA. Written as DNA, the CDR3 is TGTGCCAGCAGCAGAGAGGCTAGCGGGCTGTACAATGAGCAGTTCTTC. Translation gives CASSREASGLYNEQFF.

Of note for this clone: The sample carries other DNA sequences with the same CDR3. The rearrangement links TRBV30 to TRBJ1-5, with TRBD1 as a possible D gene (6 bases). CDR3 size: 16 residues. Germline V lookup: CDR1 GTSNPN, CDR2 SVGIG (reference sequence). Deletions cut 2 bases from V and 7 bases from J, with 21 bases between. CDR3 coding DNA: TGTGCCTGGAGTAGAGCAGGGGTCATTGGGGGACAGCCCCAGCATTTT. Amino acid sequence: CAWSRAGVIGGQPQHF.

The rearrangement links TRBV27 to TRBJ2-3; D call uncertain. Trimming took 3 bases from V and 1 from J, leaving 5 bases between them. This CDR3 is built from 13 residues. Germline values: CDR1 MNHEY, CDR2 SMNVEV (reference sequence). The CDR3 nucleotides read TGTGCCAGCAGTTTCCTACGCACAGATACGCAGTATTTT. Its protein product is CASSFLRTDTQYF.

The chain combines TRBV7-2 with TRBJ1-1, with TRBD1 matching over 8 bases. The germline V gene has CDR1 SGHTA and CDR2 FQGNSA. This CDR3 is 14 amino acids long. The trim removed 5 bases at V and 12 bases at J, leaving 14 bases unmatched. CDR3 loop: CASSRQQGASRPFF. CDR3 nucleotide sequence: TGTGCCAGCAGCCGCCAGCAGGGGGCGTCTAGGCCTTTCTTT.

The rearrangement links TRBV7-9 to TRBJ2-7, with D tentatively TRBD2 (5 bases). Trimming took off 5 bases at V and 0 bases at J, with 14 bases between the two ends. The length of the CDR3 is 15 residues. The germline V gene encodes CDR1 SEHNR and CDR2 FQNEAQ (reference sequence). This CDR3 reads CASSPDFVSSYEQYF. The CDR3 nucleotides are TGTGCCAGCAGCCCGGACTTCGTCAGCTCCTACGAGCAGTACTTC.

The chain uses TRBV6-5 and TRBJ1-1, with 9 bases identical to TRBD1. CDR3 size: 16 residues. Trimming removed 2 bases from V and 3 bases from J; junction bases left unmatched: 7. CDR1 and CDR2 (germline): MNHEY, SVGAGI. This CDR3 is CASSYVGQGRYTEAFF. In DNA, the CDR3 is TGTGCCAGCAGTTACGTTGGACAGGGGAGGTACACTGAAGCTTTCTTT.

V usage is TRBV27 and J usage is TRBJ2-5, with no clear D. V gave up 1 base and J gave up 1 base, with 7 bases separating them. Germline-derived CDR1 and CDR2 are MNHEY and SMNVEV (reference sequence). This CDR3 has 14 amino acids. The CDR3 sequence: CASSLYGPQETQYF. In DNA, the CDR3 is TGTGCCAGCAGTTTATATGGGCCCCAAGAGACCCAGTACTTC.

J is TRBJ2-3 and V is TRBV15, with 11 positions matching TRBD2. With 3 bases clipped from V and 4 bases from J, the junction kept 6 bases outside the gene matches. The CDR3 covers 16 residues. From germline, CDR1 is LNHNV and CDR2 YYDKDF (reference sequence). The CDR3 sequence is CATSRYSGGAADTQYF. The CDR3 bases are TGTGCCACCAGCAGGTATAGCGGGGGGGCGGCAGATACGCAGTATTTT.

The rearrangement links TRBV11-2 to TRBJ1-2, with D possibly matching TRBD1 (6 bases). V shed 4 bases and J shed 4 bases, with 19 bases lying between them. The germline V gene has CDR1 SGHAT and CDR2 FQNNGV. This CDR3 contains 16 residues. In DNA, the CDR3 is TGTGCCAGCAGCTCCTTGGGGGCTCAACCGTTCTATGGCTACACCTTC. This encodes CASSSLGAQPFYGYTF.

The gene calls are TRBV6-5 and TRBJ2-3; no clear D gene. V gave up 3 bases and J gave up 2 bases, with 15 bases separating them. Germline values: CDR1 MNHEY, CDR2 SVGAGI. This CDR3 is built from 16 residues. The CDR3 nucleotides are TGTGCCAGCAGTTATCTCGGCGGAGCCCCCACAGATACGCAGTATTTT. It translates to CASSYLGGAPTDTQYF.

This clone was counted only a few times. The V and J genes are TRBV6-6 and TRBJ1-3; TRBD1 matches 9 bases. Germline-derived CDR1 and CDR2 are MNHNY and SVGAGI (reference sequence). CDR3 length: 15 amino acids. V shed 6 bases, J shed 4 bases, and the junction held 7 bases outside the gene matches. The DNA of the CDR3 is TGTGCCAGCAGGGGCGGGACAGGGATGGGAAACACCATATATTTT. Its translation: CASRGGTGMGNTIYF.

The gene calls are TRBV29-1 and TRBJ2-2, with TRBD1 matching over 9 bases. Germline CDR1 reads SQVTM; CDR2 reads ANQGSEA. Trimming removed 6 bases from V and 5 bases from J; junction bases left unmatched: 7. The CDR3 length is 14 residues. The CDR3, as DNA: TGCAGCGTGGAGGGACAGGGCGGAACCGGGGAGCTGTTTTTT. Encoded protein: CSVEGQGGTGELFF.

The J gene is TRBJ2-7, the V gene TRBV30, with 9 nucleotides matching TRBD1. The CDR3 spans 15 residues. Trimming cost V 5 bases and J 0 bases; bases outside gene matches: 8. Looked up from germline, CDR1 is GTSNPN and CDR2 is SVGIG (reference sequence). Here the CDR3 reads CAWAVRDRDSYEQYF. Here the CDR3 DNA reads TGTGCCTGGGCAGTCCGGGACAGGGACTCCTACGAGCAGTACTTC.

The CDR3 reads CAGRDSGLSGANVLTF. The CDR3 bases are TGTGCCGGCCGGGATTCCGGACTGAGCGGGGCCAACGTCCTGACTTTC. The chain recombines TRBV19 with TRBJ2-6, with TRBD2 as a possible D gene (5 bases). Germline values: CDR1 LNHDA, CDR2 SQIVND (reference sequence). The V and J ends lost 11 bases and 4 bases respectively, with 21 bases between them. The CDR3 is 16 residues long.

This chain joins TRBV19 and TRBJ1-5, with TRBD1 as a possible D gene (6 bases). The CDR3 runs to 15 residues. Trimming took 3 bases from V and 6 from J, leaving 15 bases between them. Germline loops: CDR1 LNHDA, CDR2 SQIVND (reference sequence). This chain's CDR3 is CASSISRGLGQPQHF. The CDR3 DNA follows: TGTGCCAGTAGTATCTCCAGGGGCTTGGGTCAGCCCCAGCATTTT.

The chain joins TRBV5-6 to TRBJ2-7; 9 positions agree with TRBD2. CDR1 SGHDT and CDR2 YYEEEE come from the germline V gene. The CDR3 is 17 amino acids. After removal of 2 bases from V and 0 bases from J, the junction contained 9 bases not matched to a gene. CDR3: CASSFRTWTSDSYEQYF. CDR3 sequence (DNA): TGTGCCAGCAGCTTCAGGACTTGGACTAGCGACTCCTACGAGCAGTACTTC.

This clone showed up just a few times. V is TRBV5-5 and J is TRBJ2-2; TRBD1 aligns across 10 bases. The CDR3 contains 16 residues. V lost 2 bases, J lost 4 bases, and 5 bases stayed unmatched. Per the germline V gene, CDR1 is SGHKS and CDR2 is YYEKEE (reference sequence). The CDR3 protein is CASSLGQGGSTGELFF. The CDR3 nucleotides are TGTGCCAGCAGCTTAGGACAGGGGGGATCCACCGGGGAGCTGTTTTTT.